This T cell receptor beta chain originates from a study of blood T cell repertoires in COVID-19. Sequenced by immunoSEQ multiplex PCR; TCRdb stores in-frame clones only, minus some. The sample contains approximately 200,000 clones, 75% to 90% of which appear only once. CDR1 and CDR2 from the germline V gene are SGHNT and YYREEE (reference sequence). The trim removed 4 bases at V and 6 bases at J, leaving 11 bases unmatched. CDR3 length equals 16 residues. Cohorts were assigned according to the clinical history that participants reported. Sequenced: PBMCs or T cells enriched from blood (not recorded which). The V gene is TRBV5-4, the J gene TRBJ2-1, with 9 bases lining up with TRBD1. This clonotype originated in a woman aged 18-35 years in a cohort exposed to, infected with or recovered from COVID-19 (not recorded which). Here the CDR3 DNA reads TGTGCCAGCAGCGTGGGTGGGGGACAGGGTCGCAATGAGCAGTTCTTC. Translation: CASSVGGGQGRNEQFF.